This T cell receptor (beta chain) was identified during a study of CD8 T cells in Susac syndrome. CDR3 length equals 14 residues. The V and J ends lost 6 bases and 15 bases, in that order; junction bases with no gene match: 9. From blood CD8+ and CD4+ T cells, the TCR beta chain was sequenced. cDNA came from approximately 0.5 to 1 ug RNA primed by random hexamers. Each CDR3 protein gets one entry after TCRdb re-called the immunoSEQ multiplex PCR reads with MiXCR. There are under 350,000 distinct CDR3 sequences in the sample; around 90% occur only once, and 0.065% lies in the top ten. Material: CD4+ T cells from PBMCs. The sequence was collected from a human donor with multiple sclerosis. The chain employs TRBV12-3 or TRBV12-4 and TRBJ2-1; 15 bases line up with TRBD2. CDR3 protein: CASRKGLAGGRGFF. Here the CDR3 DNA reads TGTGCCAGCAGGAAGGGACTAGCGGGAGGCCGAGGGTTCTTC.